The present T cell receptor (beta chain) was sequenced within a study of glioma-infiltrating T cells. Amplification of TCR alpha and beta CDR3 regions from RNA used iRepertoire nested multiplex PCR. TCRdb re-called the multiplex PCR reads with MiXCR, one entry per CDR3 protein. The data hold 100,000 to 150,000 distinct CDR3 sequences, with approximately 23% observed a single time. Germline CDR1 and CDR2: GTSNPN and SVGIG (reference sequence). The CDR3 is 13 residues long. The germline V and J ends were trimmed by 8 bases and 3 bases, with 16 bases remaining between them. The J gene is TRBJ1-1, the V gene TRBV30, with unresolved D. Sequences were obtained from glioma tissue, nonneoplastic brain tissue, or PBMCs (not recorded which). This clonotype was sampled from a human donor with low-grade glioma or glioblastoma, undergoing nonglioma brain surgery, or in good health (not recorded which). Written as DNA, the CDR3 is TGTGCCATGGAGTACGGGAGGGACACTGAAGCTTTCTTT. It codes for CAMEYGRDTEAFF.